This TCR beta chain stems from a study of tumor-infiltrating lymphocytes in primary liver carcinoma. About the research overall: The tumors, T1-T3 N0M0 lesions, were roughly 4.2 to 10 cm across. Study-wide results and limits: Against blood, tumors held a significantly higher top-250-clone fraction (p = 0.039). Tumor region pairs outstripped tumor-adjacent and tumor-blood pairs in overlap.

Comments on this clonotype: Antigen: not known. An end of the junction does not agree with germline; a read error may underlie this.

Production of TCR beta cDNA used approximately 0.55 ug total RNA together with a constant-region primer. Libraries of TCR beta came from three nested multiplex PCR rounds with slightly modified ARM-PCR. The study ran its first two PCR rounds for roughly 9 cycles each, using TRBV1-TRBV30 forward primers and a C-beta reverse primer. TCRdb itself ran the multiplex PCR reads through MiXCR, one entry per CDR3 protein. The sample consists of 85,000 to 100,000 distinct CDR3 sequences, just over 65% of them appearing once. Total RNA and DNA came together from about 19-30 mg of bulk tissue without cell sorting. Chronic HBV infection, which was untreated, was present in the patients. The CDR3 spans 14 residues. The germline V gene has CDR1 MGHRA and CDR2 YSYEKL.

The receptor was isolated from a man aged 35-49 years with primary liver carcinoma and hepatitis B virus infection. The sequenced sample consisted of tumor-adjacent normal liver tissue. The chain has TRBV4-1 and TRBJ2-7, with TRBD2 as a possible D gene (5 bases). CDR3 in DNA: TGCGCCGGCAGCCAAGGACTCAACAGCGTTGAGCAGTACTTC. It yields the protein CAGSQGLNSVEQYF.